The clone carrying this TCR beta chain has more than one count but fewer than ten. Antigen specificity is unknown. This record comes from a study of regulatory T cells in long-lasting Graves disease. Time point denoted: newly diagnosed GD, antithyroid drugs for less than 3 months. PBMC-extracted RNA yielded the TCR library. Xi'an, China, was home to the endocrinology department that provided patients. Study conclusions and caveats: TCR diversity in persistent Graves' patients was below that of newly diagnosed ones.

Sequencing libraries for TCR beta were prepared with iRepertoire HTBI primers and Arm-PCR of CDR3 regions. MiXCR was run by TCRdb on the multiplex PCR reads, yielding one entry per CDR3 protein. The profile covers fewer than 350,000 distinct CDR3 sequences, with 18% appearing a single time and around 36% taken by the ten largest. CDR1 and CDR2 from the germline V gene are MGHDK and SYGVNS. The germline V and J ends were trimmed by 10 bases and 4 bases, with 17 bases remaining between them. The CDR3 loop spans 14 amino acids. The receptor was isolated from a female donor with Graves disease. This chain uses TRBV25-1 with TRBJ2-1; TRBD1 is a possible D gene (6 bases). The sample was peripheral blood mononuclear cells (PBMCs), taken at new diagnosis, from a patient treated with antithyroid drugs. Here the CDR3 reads CATSWGTSYNEQFF. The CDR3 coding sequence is TGTGCCACTTCATGGGGGACATCTTACAATGAGCAGTTCTTC.